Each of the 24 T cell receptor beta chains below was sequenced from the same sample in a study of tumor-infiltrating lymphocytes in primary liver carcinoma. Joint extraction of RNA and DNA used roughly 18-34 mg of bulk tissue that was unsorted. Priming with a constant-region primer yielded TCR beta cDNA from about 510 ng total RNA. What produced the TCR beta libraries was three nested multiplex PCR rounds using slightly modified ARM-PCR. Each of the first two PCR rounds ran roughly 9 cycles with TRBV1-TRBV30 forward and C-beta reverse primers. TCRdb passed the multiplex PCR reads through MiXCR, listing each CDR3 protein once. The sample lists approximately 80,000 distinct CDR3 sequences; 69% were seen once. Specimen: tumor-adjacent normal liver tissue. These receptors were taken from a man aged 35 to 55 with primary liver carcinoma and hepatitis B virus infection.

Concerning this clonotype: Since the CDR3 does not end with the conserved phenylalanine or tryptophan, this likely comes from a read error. The chain's CDR3 is CALCEAGQEQYI. CDR3 bases: TGTGCCCTCTGTGAAGCCGGGCAAGAGCAGTACATC. The V and J genes are TRBV10-3 and TRBJ2-7; no clear D. The length of the CDR3 is 12 residues. Trimming removed 11 bases at V and 7 bases at J, with 18 bases between. Looked up from germline, CDR1 is ENHRY and CDR2 is SYGVKD.

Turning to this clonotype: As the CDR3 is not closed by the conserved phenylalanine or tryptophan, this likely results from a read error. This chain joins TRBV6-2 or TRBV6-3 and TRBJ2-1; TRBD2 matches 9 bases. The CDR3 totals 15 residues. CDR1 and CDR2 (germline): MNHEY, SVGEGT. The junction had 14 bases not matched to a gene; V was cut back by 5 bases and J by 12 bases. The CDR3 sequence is CASSPLTSGKNLQFS. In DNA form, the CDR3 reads TGTGCCAGCAGTCCTCTGACTAGCGGAAAAAACCTGCAGTTCTCC.

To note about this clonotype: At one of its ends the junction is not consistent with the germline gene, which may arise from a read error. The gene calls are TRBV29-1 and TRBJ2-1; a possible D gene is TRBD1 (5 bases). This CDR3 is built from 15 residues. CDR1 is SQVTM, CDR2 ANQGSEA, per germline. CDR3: CSVEDGQGYCNEQSF. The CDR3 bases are TGCAGCGTTGAAGACGGGCAGGGATATTGCAATGAGCAGTCCTTC.

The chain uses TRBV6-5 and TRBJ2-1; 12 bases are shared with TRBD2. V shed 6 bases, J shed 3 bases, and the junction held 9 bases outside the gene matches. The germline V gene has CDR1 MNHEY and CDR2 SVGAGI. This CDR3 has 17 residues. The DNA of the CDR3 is TGTGCCAGCAGACCACCTGGACTAGCGGGGATCTACAATGAGCAGTTCTTC. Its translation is CASRPPGLAGIYNEQFF.

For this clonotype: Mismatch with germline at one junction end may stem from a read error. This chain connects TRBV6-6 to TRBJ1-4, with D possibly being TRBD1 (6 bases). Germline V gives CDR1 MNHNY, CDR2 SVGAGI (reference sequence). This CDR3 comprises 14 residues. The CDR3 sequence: CTSSAGTFNEKLLF. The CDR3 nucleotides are TGTACCAGCAGTGCCGGGACATTTAATGAAAAACTGTTATTT.

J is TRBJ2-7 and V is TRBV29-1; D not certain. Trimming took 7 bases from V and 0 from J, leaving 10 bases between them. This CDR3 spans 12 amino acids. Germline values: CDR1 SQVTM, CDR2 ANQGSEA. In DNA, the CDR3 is TGCAGCGATACGAGCAGCTCCTACGAGCAGTACTTC. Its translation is CSDTSSSYEQYF.

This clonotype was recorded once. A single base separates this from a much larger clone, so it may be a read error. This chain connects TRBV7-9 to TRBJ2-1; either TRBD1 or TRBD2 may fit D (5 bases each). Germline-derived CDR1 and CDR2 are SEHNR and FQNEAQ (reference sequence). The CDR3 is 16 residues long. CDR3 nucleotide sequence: TGTGCCAGCAGCCCCCTTGGGGGTAGCTCCCACAATGAGCAGTTCTTC. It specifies CASSPLGGSSHNEQFF. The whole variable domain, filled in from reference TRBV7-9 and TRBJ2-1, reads DTGVSQNPRHKITKRGQNVTFRCDPISEHNRLYWYRQTLGQGPEFLTYFQNEAQLEKSRLLSDRFSAERPKGSFSTLEIQRTEQGDSAMYLCASSPLGGSSHNEQFFGPGTRLTVL.

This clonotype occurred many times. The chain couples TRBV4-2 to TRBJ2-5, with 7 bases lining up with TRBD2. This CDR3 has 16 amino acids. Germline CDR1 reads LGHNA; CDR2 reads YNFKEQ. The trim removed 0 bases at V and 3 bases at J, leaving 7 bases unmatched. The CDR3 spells CASSQDPPGGEETQYF. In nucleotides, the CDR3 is TGTGCCAGCAGCCAAGATCCCCCGGGGGGAGAAGAGACCCAGTACTTC.

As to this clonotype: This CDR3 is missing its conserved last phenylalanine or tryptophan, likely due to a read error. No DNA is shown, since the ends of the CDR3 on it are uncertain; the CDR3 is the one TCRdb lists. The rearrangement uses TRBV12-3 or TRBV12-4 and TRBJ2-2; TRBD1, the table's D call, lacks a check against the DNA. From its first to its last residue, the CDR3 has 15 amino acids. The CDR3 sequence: CASSRGQDGTGELFS.

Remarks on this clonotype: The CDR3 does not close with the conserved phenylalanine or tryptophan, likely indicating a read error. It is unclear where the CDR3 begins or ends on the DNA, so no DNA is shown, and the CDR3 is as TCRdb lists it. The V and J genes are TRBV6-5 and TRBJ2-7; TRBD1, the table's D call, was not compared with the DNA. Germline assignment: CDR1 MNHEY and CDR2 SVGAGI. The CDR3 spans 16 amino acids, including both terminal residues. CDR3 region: CASRPGQAVSFYEEYY.

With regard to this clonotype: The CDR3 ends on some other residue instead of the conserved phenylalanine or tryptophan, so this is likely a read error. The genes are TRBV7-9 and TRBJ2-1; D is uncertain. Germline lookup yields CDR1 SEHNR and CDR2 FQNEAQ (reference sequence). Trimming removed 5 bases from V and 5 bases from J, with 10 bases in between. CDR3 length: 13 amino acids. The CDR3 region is CASSLSWNNEQFP. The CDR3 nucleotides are TGTGCCAGCAGCCTAAGTTGGAACAATGAGCAGTTCCCC.

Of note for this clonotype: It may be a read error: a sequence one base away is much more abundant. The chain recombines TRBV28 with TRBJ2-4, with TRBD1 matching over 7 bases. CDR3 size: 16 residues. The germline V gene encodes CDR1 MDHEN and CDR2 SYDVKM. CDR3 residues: CASSSRGPIARNIQYF. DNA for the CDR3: TGTGCCAGCAGTTCTAGGGGGCCTATTGCCAGAAACATTCAGTACTTC.

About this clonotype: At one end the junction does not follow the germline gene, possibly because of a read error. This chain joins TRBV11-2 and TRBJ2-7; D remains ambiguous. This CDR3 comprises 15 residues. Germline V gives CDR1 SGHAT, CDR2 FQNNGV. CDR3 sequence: CASSLGLKLTYEQYF. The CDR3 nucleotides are TGTGCCAGCAGTTTAGGTCTTAAGCTAACATATGAGCAGTACTTC.

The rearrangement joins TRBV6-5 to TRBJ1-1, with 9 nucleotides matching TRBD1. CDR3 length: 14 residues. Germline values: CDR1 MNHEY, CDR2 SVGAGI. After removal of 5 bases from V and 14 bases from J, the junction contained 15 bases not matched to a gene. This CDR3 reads CASSPRDRAIRAFF. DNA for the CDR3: TGTGCCAGCAGTCCCCGGGACAGGGCGATAAGGGCCTTCTTT.

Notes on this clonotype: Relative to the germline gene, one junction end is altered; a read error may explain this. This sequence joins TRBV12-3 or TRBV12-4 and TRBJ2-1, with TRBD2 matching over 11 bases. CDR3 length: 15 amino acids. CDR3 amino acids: CASSYWGLADDEQSF. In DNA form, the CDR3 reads TGTGCCAGCAGTTACTGGGGACTAGCGGACGATGAGCAGTCCTTC.

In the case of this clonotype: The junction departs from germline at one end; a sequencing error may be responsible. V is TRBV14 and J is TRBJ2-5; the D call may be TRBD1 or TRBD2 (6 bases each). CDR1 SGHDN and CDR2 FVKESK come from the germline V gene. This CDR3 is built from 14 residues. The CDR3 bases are TGTGCCAGCGGCCAAGATAGGAGGGGGGAGACCCAGTACTTC. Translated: CASGQDRRGETQYF.

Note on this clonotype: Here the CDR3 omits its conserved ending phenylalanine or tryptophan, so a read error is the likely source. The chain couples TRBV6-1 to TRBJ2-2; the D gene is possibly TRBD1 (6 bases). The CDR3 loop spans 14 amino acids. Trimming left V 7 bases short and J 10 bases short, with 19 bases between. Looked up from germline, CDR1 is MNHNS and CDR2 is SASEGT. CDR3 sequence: CASNPRGTIKELFL. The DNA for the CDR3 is TGTGCCAGCAACCCCCGAGGGACAATAAAGGAGCTGTTTCTT.

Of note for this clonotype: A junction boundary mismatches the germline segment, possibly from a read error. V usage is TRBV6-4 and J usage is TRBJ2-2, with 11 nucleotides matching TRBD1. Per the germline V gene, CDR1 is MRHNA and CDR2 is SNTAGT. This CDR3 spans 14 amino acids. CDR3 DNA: TGTGCCAGCAGTGACGGACAGGGGGCCGGGGAGCTGTCTTTT. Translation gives CASSDGQGAGELSF.

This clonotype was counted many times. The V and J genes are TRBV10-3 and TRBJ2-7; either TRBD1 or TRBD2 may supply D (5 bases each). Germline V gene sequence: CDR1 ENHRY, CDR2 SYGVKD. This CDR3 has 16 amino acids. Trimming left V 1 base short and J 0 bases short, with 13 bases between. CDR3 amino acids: CAISEFFGTDSYEQYF. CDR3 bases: TGTGCCATCAGTGAGTTCTTCGGGACCGACTCCTACGAGCAGTACTTC.

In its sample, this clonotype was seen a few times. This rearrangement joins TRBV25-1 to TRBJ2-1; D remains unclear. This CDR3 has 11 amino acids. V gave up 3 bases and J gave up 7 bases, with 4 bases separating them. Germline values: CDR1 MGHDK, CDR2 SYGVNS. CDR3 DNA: TGTGCCAGCAGTGATGTGAATGAGCAGTTCTTC. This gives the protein CASSDVNEQFF.

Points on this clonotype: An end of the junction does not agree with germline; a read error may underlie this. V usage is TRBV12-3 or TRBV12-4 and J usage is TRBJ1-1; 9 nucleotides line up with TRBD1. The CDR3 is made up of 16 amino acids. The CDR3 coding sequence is TGTGCCAGCGGTTTCATCTTGGGACAGGGAAACACTGAAGCTTTCTTT. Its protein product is CASGFILGQGNTEAFF.

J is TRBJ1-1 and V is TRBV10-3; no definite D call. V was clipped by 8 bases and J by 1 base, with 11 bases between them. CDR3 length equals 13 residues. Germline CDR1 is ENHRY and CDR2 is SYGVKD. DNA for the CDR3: TGTGCCATCGAGGCAGGTGAGAACACTGAAGCTTTCTTT. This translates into CAIEAGENTEAFF.

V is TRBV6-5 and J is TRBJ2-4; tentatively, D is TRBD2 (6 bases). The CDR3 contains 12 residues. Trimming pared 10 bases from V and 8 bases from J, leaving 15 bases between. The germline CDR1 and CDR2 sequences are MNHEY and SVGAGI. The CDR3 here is CANTGGGDIQYF. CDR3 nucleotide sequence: TGTGCCAACACTGGCGGAGGGGACATTCAGTACTTC.

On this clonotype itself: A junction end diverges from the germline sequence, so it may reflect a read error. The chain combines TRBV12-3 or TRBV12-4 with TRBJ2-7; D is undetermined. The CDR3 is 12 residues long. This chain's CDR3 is CVSSSDRDEQYF. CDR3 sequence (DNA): TGTGTCAGCAGTTCGGATAGGGACGAGCAGTACTTC.